The entry that follows covers one T cell receptor (beta chain) sequence. The data were obtained in a study of T cells and copy number aberrations in small-cell lung cancer. Germline assignment: CDR1 SGHAT and CDR2 FQNNGV. V dropped 5 bases and J dropped 8 bases, with 18 bases sitting between them. The CDR3 has 14 residues. The protocol was immunoSEQ multiplex PCR, while the TCRdb copy is restricted to in-frame clones and leaves out a portion. The data show roughly 2,800 clones, around 85% seen once. This chain connects TRBV11-2 to TRBJ1-1; D is uncertain. The sequence came from a man aged 55 to 70 with small cell lung cancer. Sequencing used normal tissue next to the tumor. The CDR3: CASSPDSYRAEAFF. DNA for the CDR3: TGTGCCAGCAGCCCCGACTCGTACAGAGCCGAAGCTTTCTTT.